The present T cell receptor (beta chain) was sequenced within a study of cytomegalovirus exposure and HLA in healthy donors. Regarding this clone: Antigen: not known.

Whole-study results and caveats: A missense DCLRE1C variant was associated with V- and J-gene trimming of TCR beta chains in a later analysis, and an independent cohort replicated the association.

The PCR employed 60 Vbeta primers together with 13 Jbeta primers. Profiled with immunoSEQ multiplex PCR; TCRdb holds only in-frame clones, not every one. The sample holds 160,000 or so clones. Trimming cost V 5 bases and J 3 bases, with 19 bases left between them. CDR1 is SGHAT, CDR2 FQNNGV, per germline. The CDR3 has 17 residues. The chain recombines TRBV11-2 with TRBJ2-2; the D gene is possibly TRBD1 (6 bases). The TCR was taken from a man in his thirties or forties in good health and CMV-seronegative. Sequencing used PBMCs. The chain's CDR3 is CASSQGGSARDTGELFF. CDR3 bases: TGTGCCAGCAGCCAAGGGGGTTCAGCGAGAGACACCGGGGAGCTGTTTTTT.